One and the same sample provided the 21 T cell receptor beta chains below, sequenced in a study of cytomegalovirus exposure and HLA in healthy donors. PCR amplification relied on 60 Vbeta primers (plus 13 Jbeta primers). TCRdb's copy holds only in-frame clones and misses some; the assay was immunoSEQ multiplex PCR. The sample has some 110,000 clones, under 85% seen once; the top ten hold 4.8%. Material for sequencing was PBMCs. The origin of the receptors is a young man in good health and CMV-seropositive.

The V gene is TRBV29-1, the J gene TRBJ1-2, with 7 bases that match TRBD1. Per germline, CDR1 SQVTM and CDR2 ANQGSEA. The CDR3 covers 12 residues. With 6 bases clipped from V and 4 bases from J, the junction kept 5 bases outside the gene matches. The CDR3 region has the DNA TGCAGCGTCACAGGGGCCGTCTATGGCTACACCTTC. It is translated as CSVTGAVYGYTF.

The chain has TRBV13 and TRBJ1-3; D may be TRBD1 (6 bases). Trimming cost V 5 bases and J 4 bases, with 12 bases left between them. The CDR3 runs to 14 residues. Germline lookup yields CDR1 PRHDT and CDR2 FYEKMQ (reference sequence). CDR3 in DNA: TGTGCCAGCAGCGTCGGACAGCCGGGAAACACCATATATTTT. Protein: CASSVGQPGNTIYF.

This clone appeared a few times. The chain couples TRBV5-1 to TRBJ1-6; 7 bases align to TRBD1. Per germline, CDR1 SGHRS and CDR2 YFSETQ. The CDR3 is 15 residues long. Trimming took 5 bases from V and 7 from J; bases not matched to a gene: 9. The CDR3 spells CASRPERDSNSPLHF. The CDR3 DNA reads TGCGCCAGCAGGCCTGAACGGGACAGCAATTCACCCCTCCACTTT.

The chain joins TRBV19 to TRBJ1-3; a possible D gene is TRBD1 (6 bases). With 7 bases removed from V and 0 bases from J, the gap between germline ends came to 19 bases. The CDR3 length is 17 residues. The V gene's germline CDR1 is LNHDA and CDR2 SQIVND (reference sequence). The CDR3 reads CASTPPVPGASGNTIYF. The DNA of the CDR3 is TGTGCCAGTACCCCTCCGGTCCCAGGGGCCTCTGGAAACACCATATATTTT. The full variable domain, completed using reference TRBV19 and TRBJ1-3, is DGGITQSPKYLFRKEGQNVTLSCEQNLNHDAMYWYRQDPGQGLRLIYYSQIVNDFQKGDIAEGYSVSREKKESFPLTVTSAQKNPTAFYLCASTPPVPGASGNTIYFGEGSWLTVV.

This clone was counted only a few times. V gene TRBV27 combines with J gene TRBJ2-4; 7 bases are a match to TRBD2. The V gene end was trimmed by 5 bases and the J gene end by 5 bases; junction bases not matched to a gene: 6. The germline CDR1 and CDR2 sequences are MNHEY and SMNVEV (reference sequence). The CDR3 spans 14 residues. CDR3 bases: TGTGCCAGCAGTACCTGGGGGGGGGAAAACATTCAGTACTTC. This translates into CASSTWGGENIQYF.

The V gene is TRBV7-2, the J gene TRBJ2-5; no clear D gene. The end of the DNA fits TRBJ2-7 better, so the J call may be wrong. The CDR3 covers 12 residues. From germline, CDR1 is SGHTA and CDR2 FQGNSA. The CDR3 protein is CASSLARNEQYF. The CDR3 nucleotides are TGTGCCAGCAGCTTAGCCAGGAACGAGCAGTACTTC.

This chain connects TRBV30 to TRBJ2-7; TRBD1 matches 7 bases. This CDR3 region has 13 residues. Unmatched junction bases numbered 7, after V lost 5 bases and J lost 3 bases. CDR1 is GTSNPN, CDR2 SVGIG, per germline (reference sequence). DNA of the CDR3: TGTGCCTGGGCCCAGGGACAGTACTACGAGCAGTACTTC. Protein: CAWAQGQYYEQYF.

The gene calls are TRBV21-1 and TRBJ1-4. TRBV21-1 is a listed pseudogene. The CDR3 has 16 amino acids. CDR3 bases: TGTGCCAGCAACCGCATTCCTCGGGGAACTAATGAAAAACTGTTTTTT. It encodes CASNRIPRGTNEKLFF.

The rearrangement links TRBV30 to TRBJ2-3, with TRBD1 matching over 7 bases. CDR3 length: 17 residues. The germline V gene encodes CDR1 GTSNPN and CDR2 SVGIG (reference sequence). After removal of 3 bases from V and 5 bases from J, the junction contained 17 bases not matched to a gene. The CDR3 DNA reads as TGTGCCTGGAGGGATAGAACAGGGGCCGGTAAGGTAGATACGCAGTATTTT. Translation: CAWRDRTGAGKVDTQYF.

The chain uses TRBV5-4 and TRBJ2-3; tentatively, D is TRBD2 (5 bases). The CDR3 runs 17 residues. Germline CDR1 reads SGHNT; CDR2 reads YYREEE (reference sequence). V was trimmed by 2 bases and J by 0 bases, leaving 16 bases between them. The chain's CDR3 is CASSFSPPRASTDTQYF. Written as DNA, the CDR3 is TGTGCCAGCAGCTTTTCCCCCCCGAGGGCTAGCACAGATACGCAGTATTTT.

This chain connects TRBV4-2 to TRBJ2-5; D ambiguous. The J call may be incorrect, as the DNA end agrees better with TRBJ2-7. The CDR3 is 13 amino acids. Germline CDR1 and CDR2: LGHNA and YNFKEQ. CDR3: CASSQDRDYEQYF. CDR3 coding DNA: TGTGCCAGCAGCCAAGATAGGGACTACGAGCAGTACTTC.

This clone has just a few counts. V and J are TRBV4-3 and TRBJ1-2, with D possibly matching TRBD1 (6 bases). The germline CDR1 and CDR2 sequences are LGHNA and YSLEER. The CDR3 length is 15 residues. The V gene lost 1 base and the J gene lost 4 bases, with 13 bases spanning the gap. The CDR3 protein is CASSQAGQPGYGYTF. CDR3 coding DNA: TGCGCCAGCAGCCAAGCAGGACAGCCAGGCTATGGCTACACCTTC.

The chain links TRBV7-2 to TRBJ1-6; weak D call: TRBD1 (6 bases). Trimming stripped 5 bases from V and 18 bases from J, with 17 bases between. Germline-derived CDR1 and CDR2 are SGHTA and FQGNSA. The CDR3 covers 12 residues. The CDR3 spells CASSHPTGQHHF. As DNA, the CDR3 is TGTGCCAGCAGCCATCCGACAGGTCAACACCACTTT.

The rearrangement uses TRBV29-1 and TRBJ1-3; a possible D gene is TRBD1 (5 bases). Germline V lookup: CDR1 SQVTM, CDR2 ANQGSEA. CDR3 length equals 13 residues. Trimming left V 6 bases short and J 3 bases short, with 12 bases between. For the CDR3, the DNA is TGCAGCGTGGGGGAGGGAGGTGGAAACACCATATATTTT. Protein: CSVGEGGGNTIYF.

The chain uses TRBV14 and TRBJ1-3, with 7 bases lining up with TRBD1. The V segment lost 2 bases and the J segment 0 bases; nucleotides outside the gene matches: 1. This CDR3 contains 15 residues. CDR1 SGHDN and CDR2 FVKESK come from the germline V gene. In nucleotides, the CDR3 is TGTGCCAGCAGCCAACGGACAGGCTCTGGAAACACCATATATTTT. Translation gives CASSQRTGSGNTIYF.

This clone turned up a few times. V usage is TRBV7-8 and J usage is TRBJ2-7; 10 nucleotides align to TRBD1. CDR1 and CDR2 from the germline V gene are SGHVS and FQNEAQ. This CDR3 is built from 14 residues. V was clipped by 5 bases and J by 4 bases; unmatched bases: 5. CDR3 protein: CASSPGDRGYEQYF. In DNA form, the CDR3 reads TGTGCCAGCAGCCCAGGGGACAGGGGATACGAGCAGTACTTC.

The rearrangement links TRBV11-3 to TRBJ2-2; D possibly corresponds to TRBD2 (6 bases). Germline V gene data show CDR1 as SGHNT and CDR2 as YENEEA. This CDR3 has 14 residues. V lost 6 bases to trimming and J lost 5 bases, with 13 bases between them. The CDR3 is CASSRGEGTGELFF. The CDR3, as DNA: TGTGCCAGCAGTCGCGGGGAAGGGACCGGGGAGCTGTTTTTT. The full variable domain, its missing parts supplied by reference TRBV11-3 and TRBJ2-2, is EAGVVQSPRYKIIEKKQPVAFWCNPISGHNTLYWYLQNLGQGPELLIRYENEEAVDDSQLPKDRFSAERLKGVDSTLKIQPAELGDSAVYLCASSRGEGTGELFFGEGSRLTVL.

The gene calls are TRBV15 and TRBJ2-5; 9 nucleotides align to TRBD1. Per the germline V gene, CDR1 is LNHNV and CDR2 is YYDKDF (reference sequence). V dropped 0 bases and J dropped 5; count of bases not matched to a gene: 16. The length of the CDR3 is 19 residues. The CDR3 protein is CATSRDRGPGQGWRETQYF. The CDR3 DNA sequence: TGTGCCACCAGCAGAGATAGGGGTCCGGGACAGGGTTGGCGGGAGACCCAGTACTTC. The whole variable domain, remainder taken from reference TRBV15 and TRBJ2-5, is DAMVIQNPRYQVTQFGKPVTLSCSQTLNHNVMYWYQQKSSQAPKLLFHYYDKDFNNEADTPDNFQSRRPNTSFCFLDIRSPGLGDTAMYLCATSRDRGPGQGWRETQYFGPGTRLLVL.

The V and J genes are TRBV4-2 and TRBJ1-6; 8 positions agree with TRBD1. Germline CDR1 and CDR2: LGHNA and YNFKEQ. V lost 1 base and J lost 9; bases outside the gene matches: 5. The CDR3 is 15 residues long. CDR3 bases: TGTGCCAGCAGCCAAGGCGCAGGGGGCATTTCACCCCTCCACTTT. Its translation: CASSQGAGGISPLHF.

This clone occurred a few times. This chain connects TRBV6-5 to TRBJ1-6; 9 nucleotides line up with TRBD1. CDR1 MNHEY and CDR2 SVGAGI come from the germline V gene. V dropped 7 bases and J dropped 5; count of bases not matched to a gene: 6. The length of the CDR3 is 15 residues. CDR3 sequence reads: CASNPGQGDNSPLHF. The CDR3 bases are TGTGCCAGCAATCCGGGACAGGGCGATAATTCACCCCTCCACTTT.

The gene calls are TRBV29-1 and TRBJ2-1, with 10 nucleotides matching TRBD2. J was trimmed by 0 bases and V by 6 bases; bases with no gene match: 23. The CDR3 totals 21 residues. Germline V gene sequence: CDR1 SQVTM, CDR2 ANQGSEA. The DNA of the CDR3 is TGCAGCGTGACGGGGAGGGGATCAGCGGGGGGGCCCCTAAGCTCCTACAATGAGCAGTTCTTC. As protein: CSVTGRGSAGGPLSSYNEQFF.